This TCR beta chain came from a study of blood T cell repertoires in COVID-19. Study overall: Both acute and convalescent COVID-19 samples were obtained from the United States, Italy and Spain. The cDNA or gDNA used as material had been derived from T cells, B-cell-depleted T cells, or PBMCs.

This CDR3 has 17 amino acids. From germline, CDR1 is LGHNA and CDR2 YNFKEQ. The J segment lost 4 bases and the V segment lost 1 base, leaving 8 bases of the junction unmatched. As originally analysed: Nucleated cell counts were estimated from reference gene primer amplification. Measured with immunoSEQ multiplex PCR; TCRdb has only the in-frame clones, and not every one. V and J calls and clone size come straight from that table; D and trimming were deduced from the DNA. The sample contains some 35,000 clones, 82% of which appear only once. This sequence joins TRBV4-2 and TRBJ2-3; 10 bases are shared with TRBD2. The receptor's source is a man older than 75 with active or convalescent COVID-19. The source material was peripheral blood. CDR3 coding DNA: TGTGCCAGCAGCCAAGGTGATAGCGGGAGGACTCCAGATACGCAGTATTTT. Translation: CASSQGDSGRTPDTQYF.